Below are 23 T cell receptor beta chains sequenced from a single sample in a study of OX40 agonist ivuxolimab in advanced cancers. Repertoires were generated with immunoSEQ multiplex PCR, while TCRdb's copy carries only in-frame clones and drops some. The table shows approximately 80,000 clones, with 75% to 90% occurring only once. Sample: CD4+ or CD8+ T cells sorted from blood, taken in a trial of the OX40 agonist ivuxolimab. The receptors originated from an adult with an advanced solid tumor such as melanoma, head and neck, liver or kidney cancer.

J is TRBJ1-3 and V is TRBV2; the D is unclear. The V gene lost 2 bases and the J gene lost 4 bases, with 12 bases spanning the gap. CDR1 is SNHLY, CDR2 FYNNEI, per germline. The CDR3 length is 15 residues. The CDR3 region has the DNA TGTGCCAGCAGTGAACAAGGATTAGGGGGAAACACCATATATTTT. It codes for CASSEQGLGGNTIYF.

J is TRBJ1-2 and V is TRBV5-1; TRBD1 matches at 7 bases. V gave up 2 bases and J gave up 5 bases; unmatched junction bases: 12. This CDR3 is 16 amino acids long. Germline CDR1 reads SGHRS; CDR2 reads YFSETQ. CDR3 bases: TGCGCCAGCAGCTTTATCCGGGACAGTTATGTATATGGCTACACCTTC. It encodes CASSFIRDSYVYGYTF. Filled out from reference TRBV5-1 and TRBJ1-2, the complete variable domain reads KAGVTQTPRYLIKTRGQQVTLSCSPISGHRSVSWYQQTPGQGLQFLFEYFSETQRNKGNFPGRFSGRQFSNSRSEMNVSTLELGDSALYLCASSFIRDSYVYGYTFGSGTRLTVV.

The J gene is TRBJ2-1, the V gene TRBV5-4; D not certain. Between the trimmed V and J ends, which lost 4 bases and 8 bases, there was a span of 10 bases. Germline V CDR1 and CDR2: SGHNT, YYREEE (reference sequence). CDR3 size: 12 residues. DNA of the CDR3: TGTGCCAGCAGCCCCGTCGGCTATGAGCAGTTCTTC. Translation gives CASSPVGYEQFF.

This clone was detected only once. The rearrangement joins TRBV7-9 to TRBJ2-7, with TRBD1 as a possible D gene (6 bases). The length of the CDR3 is 17 residues. CDR1 is SEHNR, CDR2 FQNEAQ, per germline (reference sequence). Trimming took 5 bases from V and 3 from J, leaving 23 bases between them. CDR3 loop: CASSKHNTGTRIYEQYF. The CDR3 nucleotides are TGTGCCAGCAGCAAACACAATACCGGGACAAGGATCTACGAGCAGTACTTC. Drawing the rest from reference TRBV7-9 and TRBJ2-7, the complete variable domain is DTGVSQNPRHKITKRGQNVTFRCDPISEHNRLYWYRQTLGQGPEFLTYFQNEAQLEKSRLLSDRFSAERPKGSFSTLEIQRTEQGDSAMYLCASSKHNTGTRIYEQYFGPGTRLTVT.

The chain recombines TRBV15 with TRBJ2-2; D is perhaps TRBD2 (5 bases). With 1 base removed from V and 6 bases from J, the gap between germline ends came to 6 bases. CDR1 and CDR2 (germline): LNHNV, YYDKDF (reference sequence). This CDR3 has 13 amino acids. The DNA for the CDR3 is TGTGCCACCAGCAGAGTGAGGGCCGGGGAGCTGTTTTTT. Protein sequence: CATSRVRAGELFF.

This chain joins TRBV11-2 and TRBJ2-3, with 15 bases matching TRBD2. Germline CDR1 and CDR2: SGHAT and FQNNGV. V lost 0 bases to trimming and J lost 4 bases; unmatched junction nucleotides: 8. This CDR3 contains 19 residues. The CDR3 region has the DNA TGTGCCAGCAGCTTAGACGGACTAGCGGGGGGGCCCTGGGCAGATACGCAGTATTTT. Amino acids: CASSLDGLAGGPWADTQYF. The whole variable domain, remainder taken from reference TRBV11-2 and TRBJ2-3, is EAGVAQSPRYKIIEKRQSVAFWCNPISGHATLYWYQQILGQGPKLLIQFQNNGVVDDSQLPKDRFSAERLKGVDSTLKIQPAKLEDSAVYLCASSLDGLAGGPWADTQYFGPGTRLTVL.

This clone has a single count. The chain is built from TRBV7-2 and TRBJ2-1; TRBD1 matches at 10 bases. V shed 5 bases, J shed 6 bases, and the junction held 4 bases outside the gene matches. The CDR3 length is 14 residues. Germline V CDR1 and CDR2: SGHTA, FQGNSA. CDR3 amino acids: CASSRGTGVNEQFF. As DNA, the CDR3 is TGTGCCAGCAGCAGAGGGACAGGGGTCAATGAGCAGTTCTTC.

V gene TRBV28 combines with J gene TRBJ2-1; D call uncertain. Trimming pared 5 bases from V and 0 bases from J, leaving 17 bases between. The length of the CDR3 is 17 residues. Germline V gene data show CDR1 as MDHEN and CDR2 as SYDVKM. The CDR3 bases are TGTGCCAGCAGTCTACTCGTGACTGCTAGCTCCTACAATGAGCAGTTCTTC. Its translation: CASSLLVTASSYNEQFF.

The rearrangement links TRBV4-3 to TRBJ1-3; D is ambiguous. Germline V gene sequence: CDR1 LGHNA, CDR2 YSLEER. Trimming removed 4 bases at V and 4 bases at J, with 14 bases between. The CDR3 loop spans 15 amino acids. CDR3 region: CASSLERLGGNTIYF. The CDR3 DNA sequence: TGCGCCAGCAGCCTCGAAAGGCTGGGGGGAAACACCATATATTTT.

The CDR3 nucleotides are TGTGCCAGCCAGGGGTATGTCCCGAATCAGCCCCAGCATTTT. It translates to CASQGYVPNQPQHF. This chain joins TRBV6-1 and TRBJ1-5; possibly TRBD1 for D (6 bases). This CDR3 comprises 14 residues. Trimming stripped 8 bases from V and 4 bases from J, with 15 bases between. Germline CDR1 reads MNHNS; CDR2 reads SASEGT.

The rearrangement links TRBV11-2 to TRBJ1-3; no clear D gene. Trimming stripped 6 bases from V and 6 bases from J, with 9 bases between. The CDR3 is 12 amino acids. From germline, CDR1 is SGHAT and CDR2 FQNNGV. The CDR3 sequence: CASSRGTNTIYF. The CDR3 DNA follows: TGTGCCAGCAGTCGTGGTACAAACACCATATATTTT. Looking up the rest from reference TRBV11-2 and TRBJ1-3 gives the full variable domain: EAGVAQSPRYKIIEKRQSVAFWCNPISGHATLYWYQQILGQGPKLLIQFQNNGVVDDSQLPKDRFSAERLKGVDSTLKIQPAKLEDSAVYLCASSRGTNTIYFGEGSWLTVV.

V and J are TRBV4-3 and TRBJ2-1; 13 bases line up with TRBD2. CDR1 and CDR2 (germline): LGHNA, YSLEER. The V and J ends lost 1 base and 9 bases, in that order; junction bases with no gene match: 6. CDR3 length: 16 amino acids. The CDR3, as DNA: TGCGCCAGCAGCCAAGGGACTAGCGGGAGAAGGAGTGAGCAGTTCTTC. Its translation: CASSQGTSGRRSEQFF.

Notes on this clone: At one boundary the junction diverges from the germline segment, which might be a read error. CDR3 coding DNA: TGTGCCAGCAGCCCACTTAGCGGGAGTTCCTCCAATGAGCAGTTCTTC. Amino acids: CASSPLSGSSSNEQFF. The chain uses TRBV7-3 and TRBJ2-1, with 9 positions matching TRBD2. Looked up from germline, CDR1 is SGHTA and CDR2 is FQGTGA. The CDR3 covers 16 residues.

The chain couples TRBV15 to TRBJ2-1; 9 bases line up with TRBD1. Trimming cost V 3 bases and J 15 bases; bases outside gene matches: 12. This CDR3 is 14 amino acids long. Germline V lookup: CDR1 LNHNV, CDR2 YYDKDF (reference sequence). In DNA form, the CDR3 reads TGTGCCACCAGCAGGGGGGACAGGGAAAGAAAATCGTTCTTC. It encodes CATSRGDRERKSFF.

CDR3 coding DNA: TGTGCCAGCACCCGACAGGGAGGTAGAGATGGCTACACCTTC. It yields the protein CASTRQGGRDGYTF. V is TRBV9 and J is TRBJ1-2; 7 nucleotides line up with TRBD1. V dropped 6 bases and J dropped 6; count of bases not matched to a gene: 11. The germline V gene has CDR1 SGDLS and CDR2 YYNGEE. The CDR3 runs 14 residues. The full variable domain, completed using reference TRBV9 and TRBJ1-2, is DSGVTQTPKHLITATGQRVTLRCSPRSGDLSVYWYQQSLDQGLQFLIQYYNGEERAKGNILERFSAQQFPDLHSELNLSSLELGDSALYFCASTRQGGRDGYTFGSGTRLTVV.

In its sample, this clone was seen once. The chain uses TRBV2 and TRBJ1-3, with D tentatively TRBD1 (5 bases). V gave up 7 bases and J gave up 0 bases, with 16 bases separating them. The CDR3 has 16 amino acids. Germline V lookup: CDR1 SNHLY, CDR2 FYNNEI. CDR3 in amino acids: CASNGGRRYSGNTIYF. In DNA form, the CDR3 reads TGTGCCAGCAATGGGGGGAGGAGGTACTCTGGAAACACCATATATTTT.

This sequence joins TRBV9 and TRBJ2-2, with a possible D match to TRBD1 (6 bases). V shed 4 bases and J shed 4 bases, with 17 bases lying between them. Germline V gene lookup returns CDR1 SGDLS and CDR2 YYNGEE. The CDR3 length is 16 residues. CDR3 residues: CASSLRVQGRTGELFF. Written as DNA, the CDR3 is TGTGCCAGCAGCCTAAGGGTCCAGGGGCGCACCGGGGAGCTGTTTTTT. The full variable domain, rest sourced from reference TRBV9 and TRBJ2-2, is DSGVTQTPKHLITATGQRVTLRCSPRSGDLSVYWYQQSLDQGLQFLIQYYNGEERAKGNILERFSAQQFPDLHSELNLSSLELGDSALYFCASSLRVQGRTGELFFGEGSRLTVL.

In this sample, this clone turned up once. The gene calls are TRBV30 and TRBJ1-2; a possible D gene is TRBD1 (5 bases). The CDR3 consists of 14 residues. Looked up from germline, CDR1 is GTSNPN and CDR2 is SVGIG (reference sequence). The V and J ends lost 4 bases and 3 bases respectively, with 15 bases between them. The CDR3 protein is CAWNTWGEYYGYTF. CDR3 DNA: TGTGCCTGGAACACCTGGGGGGAGTACTATGGCTACACCTTC.

The gene calls are TRBV30 and TRBJ2-6, with 10 bases that match TRBD2. Germline values: CDR1 GTSNPN, CDR2 SVGIG (reference sequence). The CDR3 contains 17 residues. V dropped 3 bases and J dropped 0; count of bases not matched to a gene: 5. Here the CDR3 reads CAWRPGLAHSGANVLTF. The CDR3 DNA reads as TGTGCCTGGAGACCGGGACTAGCGCACTCTGGGGCCAACGTCCTGACTTTC.

This clone was seen a handful of times. This chain links TRBV18 with TRBJ1-6; no reliable D call. Germline-derived CDR1 and CDR2 are KGHSH and LQKENI. This CDR3 has 14 residues. V dropped 3 bases and J dropped 5 bases, with 8 bases sitting between them. The CDR3 DNA is TGTGCCAGCTCACCTGCTGCCAATAATTCACCCCTCCACTTT. Amino acid sequence: CASSPAANNSPLHF.

The V call is TRBV27, the J call TRBJ1-1; D unresolved. The germline V gene encodes CDR1 MNHEY and CDR2 SMNVEV (reference sequence). This CDR3 has 16 residues. V lost 2 bases to trimming and J lost 0 bases, with 13 bases between them. In DNA, the CDR3 is TGTGCCAGCAGTTTACGAGGGCGGAGCATGAACACTGAAGCTTTCTTT. This sequence encodes CASSLRGRSMNTEAFF.

This rearrangement joins TRBV7-2 to TRBJ1-2; D is possibly TRBD1 (5 bases). There are 14 residues in the CDR3. V was trimmed by 5 bases and J by 14 bases, leaving 24 bases between them. Per the germline V gene, CDR1 is SGHTA and CDR2 is FQGNSA. The CDR3: CASSLGGGNRRYTF. In nucleotides, the CDR3 is TGTGCCAGCAGCCTGGGCGGGGGGAACCGGAGGTATACCTTC.

V usage is TRBV30 and J usage is TRBJ2-7; tentatively, D is TRBD2 (5 bases). This CDR3 has 13 residues. Germline assignment: CDR1 GTSNPN and CDR2 SVGIG (reference sequence). V shed 3 bases and J shed 2 bases, with 11 bases lying between them. In nucleotides, the CDR3 is TGTGCCTGGAGGGAGGACCCAGCCTACGAGCAGTACTTC. This translates into CAWREDPAYEQYF.